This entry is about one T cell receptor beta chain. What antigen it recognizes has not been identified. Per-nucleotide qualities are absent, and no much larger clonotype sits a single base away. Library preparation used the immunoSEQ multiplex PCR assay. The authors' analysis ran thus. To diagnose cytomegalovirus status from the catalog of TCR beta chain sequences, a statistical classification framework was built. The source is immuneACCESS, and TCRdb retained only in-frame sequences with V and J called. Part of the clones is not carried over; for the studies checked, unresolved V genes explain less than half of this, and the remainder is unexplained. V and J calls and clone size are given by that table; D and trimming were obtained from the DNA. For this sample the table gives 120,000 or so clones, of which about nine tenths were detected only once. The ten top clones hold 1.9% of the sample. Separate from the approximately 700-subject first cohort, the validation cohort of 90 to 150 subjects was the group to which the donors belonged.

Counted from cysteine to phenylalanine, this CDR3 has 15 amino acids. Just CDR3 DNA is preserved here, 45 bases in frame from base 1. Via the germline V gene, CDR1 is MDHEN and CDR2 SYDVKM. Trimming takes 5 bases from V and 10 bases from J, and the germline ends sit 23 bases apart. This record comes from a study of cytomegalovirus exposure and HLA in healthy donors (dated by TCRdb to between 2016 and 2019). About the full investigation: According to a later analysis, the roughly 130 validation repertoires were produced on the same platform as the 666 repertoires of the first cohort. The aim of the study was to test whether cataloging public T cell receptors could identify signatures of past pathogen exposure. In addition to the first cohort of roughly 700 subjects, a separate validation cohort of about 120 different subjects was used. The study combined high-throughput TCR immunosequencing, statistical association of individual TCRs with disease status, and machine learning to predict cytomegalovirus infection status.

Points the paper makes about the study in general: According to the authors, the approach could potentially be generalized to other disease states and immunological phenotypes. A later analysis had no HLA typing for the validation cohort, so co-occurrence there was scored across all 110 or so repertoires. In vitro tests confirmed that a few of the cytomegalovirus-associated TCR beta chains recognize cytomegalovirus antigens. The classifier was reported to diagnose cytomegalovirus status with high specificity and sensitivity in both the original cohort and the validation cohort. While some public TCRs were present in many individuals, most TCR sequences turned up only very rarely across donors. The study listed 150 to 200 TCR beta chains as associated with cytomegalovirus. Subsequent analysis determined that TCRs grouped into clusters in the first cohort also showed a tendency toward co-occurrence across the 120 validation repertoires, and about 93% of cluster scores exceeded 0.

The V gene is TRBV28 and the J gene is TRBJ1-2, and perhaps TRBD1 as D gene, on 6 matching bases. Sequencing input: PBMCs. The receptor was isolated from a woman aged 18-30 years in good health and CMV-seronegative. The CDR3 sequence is CASSPELQGPVPYTF. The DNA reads TGTGCCAGCAGTCCAGAATTACAGGGCCCGGTTCCCTACACCTTC.